This T cell receptor beta chain was captured by sequencing in a study of T cell responses to AZD1222 COVID-19 vaccine. Study-level information: Second-dose timings of about 4 or about 12 weeks were pooled. Broader study findings: Most donors were white British, females outnumbered males, and clonal diversity was possibly underestimated. Unmutated variant regions are reportedly the target of nearly half of TCRs that are spike-specific. Two doses of AZD1222 preceded a rise in Spike-specific TCR breadth and depth.

This clone showed up just once. The antigen remains unidentified. CDR1 and CDR2 (germline): SNHLY, FYNNEI. The ends were cut back, 6 bases at V and 3 bases at J, with 6 bases in the middle. This CDR3 has 11 residues. Generated by immunoSEQ multiplex PCR, the TCRdb table keeps only in-frame clones and is missing some. The profile shows some 120,000 clones, 85% to 95% of them singletons. V is TRBV2 and J is TRBJ2-7; D ambiguous. The specimen comprised peripheral blood, sampled on day 0 of AZD1222 vaccination. The receptor was derived from an adult in good health. CDR3 in amino acids: CASSPFYEQYF. CDR3 bases: TGTGCCAGCAGCCCGTTCTACGAGCAGTACTTC.